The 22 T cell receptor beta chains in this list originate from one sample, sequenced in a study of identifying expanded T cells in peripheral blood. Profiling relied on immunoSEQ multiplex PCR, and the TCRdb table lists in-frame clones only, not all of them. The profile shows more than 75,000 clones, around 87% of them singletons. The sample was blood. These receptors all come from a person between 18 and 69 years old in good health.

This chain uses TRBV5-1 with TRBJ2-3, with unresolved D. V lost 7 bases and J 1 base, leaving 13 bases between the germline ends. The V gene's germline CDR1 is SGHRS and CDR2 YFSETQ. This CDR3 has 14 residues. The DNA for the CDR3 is TGCGCCAGCTACAAGGAACCCGGCACAGATACGCAGTATTTT. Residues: CASYKEPGTDTQYF.

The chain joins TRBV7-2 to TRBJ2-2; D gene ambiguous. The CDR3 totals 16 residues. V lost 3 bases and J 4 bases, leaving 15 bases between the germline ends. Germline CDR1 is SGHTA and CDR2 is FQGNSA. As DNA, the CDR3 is TGTGCCAGCAGCTTCATTCACGGTTATCTCACCGGGGAGCTGTTTTTT. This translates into CASSFIHGYLTGELFF.

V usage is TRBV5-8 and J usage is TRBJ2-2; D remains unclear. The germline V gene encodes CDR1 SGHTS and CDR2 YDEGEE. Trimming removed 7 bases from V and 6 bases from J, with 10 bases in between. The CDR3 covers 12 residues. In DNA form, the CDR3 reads TGTGCCAGCCGGGTTTGGGCCGGGGAGCTGTTTTTT. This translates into CASRVWAGELFF.

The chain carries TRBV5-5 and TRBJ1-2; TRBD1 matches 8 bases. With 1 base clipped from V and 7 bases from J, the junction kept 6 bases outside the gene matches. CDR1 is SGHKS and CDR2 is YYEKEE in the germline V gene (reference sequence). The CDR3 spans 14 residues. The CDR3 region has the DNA TGTGCCAGCAGCTTGTGGGCAGGGGGCTCTGGCTACACCTTC. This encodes CASSLWAGGSGYTF.

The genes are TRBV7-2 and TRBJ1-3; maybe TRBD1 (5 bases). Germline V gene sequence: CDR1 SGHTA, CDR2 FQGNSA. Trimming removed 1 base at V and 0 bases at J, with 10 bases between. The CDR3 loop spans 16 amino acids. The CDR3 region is CASSLVGTSSGNTIYF. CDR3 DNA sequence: TGTGCCAGCAGCTTAGTCGGGACCAGCTCTGGAAACACCATATATTTT.

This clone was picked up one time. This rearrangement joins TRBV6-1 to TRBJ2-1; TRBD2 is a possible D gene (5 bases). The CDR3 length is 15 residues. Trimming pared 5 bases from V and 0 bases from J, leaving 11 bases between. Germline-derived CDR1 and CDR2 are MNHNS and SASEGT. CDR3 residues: CASSPSGTSYNEQFF. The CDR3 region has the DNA TGTGCCAGCAGTCCAAGCGGAACCTCCTACAATGAGCAGTTCTTC.

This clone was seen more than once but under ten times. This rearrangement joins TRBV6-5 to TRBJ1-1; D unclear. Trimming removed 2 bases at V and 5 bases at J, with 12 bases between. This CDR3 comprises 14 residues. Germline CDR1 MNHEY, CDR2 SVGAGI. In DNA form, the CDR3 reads TGTGCCAGCAGTTACCACCCGGGAACAACTGAAGCTTTCTTT. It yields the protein CASSYHPGTTEAFF.

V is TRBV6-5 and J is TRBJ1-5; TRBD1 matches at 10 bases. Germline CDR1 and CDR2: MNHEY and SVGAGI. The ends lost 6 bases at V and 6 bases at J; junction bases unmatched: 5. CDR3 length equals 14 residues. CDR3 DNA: TGTGCCAGCAGCCAGACAGGGGGCTCTCAGCCCCAGCATTTT. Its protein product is CASSQTGGSQPQHF.

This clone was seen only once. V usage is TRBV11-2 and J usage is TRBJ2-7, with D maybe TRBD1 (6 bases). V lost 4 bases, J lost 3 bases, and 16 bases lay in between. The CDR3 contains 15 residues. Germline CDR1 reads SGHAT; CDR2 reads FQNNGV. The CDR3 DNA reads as TGTGCCAGCAGCTCGCTGGGGGCGTCTAACTACGAGCAGTACTTC. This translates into CASSSLGASNYEQYF. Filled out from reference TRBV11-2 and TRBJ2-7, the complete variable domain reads EAGVAQSPRYKIIEKRQSVAFWCNPISGHATLYWYQQILGQGPKLLIQFQNNGVVDDSQLPKDRFSAERLKGVDSTLKIQPAKLEDSAVYLCASSSLGASNYEQYFGPGTRLTVT.

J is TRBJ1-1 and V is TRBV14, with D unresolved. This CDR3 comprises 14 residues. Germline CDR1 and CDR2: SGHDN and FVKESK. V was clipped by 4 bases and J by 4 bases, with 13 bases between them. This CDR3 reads CASSRDNIPTEAFF. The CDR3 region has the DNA TGTGCCAGCAGCCGAGATAACATACCCACTGAAGCTTTCTTT.

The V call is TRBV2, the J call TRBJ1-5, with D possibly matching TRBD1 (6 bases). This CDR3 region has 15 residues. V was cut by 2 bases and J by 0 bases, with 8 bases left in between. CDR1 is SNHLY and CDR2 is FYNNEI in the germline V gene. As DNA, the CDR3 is TGTGCCAGCAGTGAACGGGGGCTTAGCAATCAGCCCCAGCATTTT. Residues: CASSERGLSNQPQHF.

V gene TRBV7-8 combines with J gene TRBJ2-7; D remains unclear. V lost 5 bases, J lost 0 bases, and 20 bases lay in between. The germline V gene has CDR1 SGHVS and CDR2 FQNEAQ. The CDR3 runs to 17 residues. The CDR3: CASSPTSGLGYSYEQYF. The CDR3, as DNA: TGTGCCAGCAGCCCAACCTCGGGCCTCGGATACTCCTACGAGCAGTACTTC. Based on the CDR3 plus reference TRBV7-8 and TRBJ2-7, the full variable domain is GAGVSQSPRYKVAKRGQDVALRCDPISGHVSLFWYQQALGQGPEFLTYFQNEAQLDKSGLPSDRFFAERPEGSVSTLKIQRTQQEDSAVYLCASSPTSGLGYSYEQYFGPGTRLTVT.

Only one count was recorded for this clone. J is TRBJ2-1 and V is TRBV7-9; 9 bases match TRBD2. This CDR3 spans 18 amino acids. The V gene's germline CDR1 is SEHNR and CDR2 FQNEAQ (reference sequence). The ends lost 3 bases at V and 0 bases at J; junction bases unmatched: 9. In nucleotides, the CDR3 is TGTGCCAGCAGCTTTGACCTAGCGGGGTCTAGCTCCTACAATGAGCAGTTCTTC. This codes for CASSFDLAGSSSYNEQFF. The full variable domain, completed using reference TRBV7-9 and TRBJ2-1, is DTGVSQNPRHKITKRGQNVTFRCDPISEHNRLYWYRQTLGQGPEFLTYFQNEAQLEKSRLLSDRFSAERPKGSFSTLEIQRTEQGDSAMYLCASSFDLAGSSSYNEQFFGPGTRLTVL.

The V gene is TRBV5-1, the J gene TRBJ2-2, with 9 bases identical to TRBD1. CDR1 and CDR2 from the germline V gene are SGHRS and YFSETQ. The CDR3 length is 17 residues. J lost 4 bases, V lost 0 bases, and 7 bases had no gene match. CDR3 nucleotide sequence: TGCGCCAGCAGCTTGGTCCCACAGGGGGCGGGCACCGGGGAGCTGTTTTTT. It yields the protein CASSLVPQGAGTGELFF.

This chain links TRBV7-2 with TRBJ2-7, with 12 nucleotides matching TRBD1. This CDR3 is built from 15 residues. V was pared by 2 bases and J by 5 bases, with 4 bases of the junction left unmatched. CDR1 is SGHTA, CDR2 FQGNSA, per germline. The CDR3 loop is CASSLTGQGADEQYF. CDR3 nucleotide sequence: TGTGCCAGCAGCTTAACGGGACAGGGGGCAGACGAGCAGTACTTC.

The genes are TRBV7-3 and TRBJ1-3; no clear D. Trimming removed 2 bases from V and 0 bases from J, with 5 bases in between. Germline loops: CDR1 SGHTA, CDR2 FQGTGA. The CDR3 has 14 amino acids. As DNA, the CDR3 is TGTGCCAGCAGCTTATCGGCCTCTGGAAACACCATATATTTT. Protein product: CASSLSASGNTIYF.

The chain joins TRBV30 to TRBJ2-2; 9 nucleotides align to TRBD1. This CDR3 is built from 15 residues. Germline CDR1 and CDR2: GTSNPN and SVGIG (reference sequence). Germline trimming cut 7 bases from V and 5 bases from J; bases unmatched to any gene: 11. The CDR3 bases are TGTGCCTATAAAACCGGGACAGGGCGGACCGGGGAGCTGTTTTTT. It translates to CAYKTGTGRTGELFF. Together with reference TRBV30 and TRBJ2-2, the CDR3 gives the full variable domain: SQTIHQWPATLVQPVGSPLSLECTVEGTSNPNLYWYRQAAGRGLQLLFYSVGIGQISSEVPQNLSASRPQDRQFILSSKKLLLSDSGFYLCAYKTGTGRTGELFFGEGSRLTVL.

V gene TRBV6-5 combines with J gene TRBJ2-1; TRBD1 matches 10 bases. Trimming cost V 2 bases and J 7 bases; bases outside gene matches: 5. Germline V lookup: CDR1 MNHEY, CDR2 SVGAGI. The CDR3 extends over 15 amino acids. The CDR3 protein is CASSYGDRGRNEQFF. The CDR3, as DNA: TGTGCCAGCAGTTACGGGGACAGGGGTCGGAATGAGCAGTTCTTC.

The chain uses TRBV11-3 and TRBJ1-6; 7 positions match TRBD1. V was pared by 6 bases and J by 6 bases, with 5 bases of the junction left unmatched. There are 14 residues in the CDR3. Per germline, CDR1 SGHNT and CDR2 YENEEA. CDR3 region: CASRTGQINSPLHF. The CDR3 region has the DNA TGTGCCAGCAGGACGGGACAGATTAATTCACCCCTCCACTTT.

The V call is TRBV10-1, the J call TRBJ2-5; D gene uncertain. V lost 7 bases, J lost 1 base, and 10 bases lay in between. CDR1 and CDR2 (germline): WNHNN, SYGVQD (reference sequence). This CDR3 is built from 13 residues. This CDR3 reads CASTLPSQETQYF. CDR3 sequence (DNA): TGCGCCAGCACCCTACCAAGCCAAGAGACCCAGTACTTC.

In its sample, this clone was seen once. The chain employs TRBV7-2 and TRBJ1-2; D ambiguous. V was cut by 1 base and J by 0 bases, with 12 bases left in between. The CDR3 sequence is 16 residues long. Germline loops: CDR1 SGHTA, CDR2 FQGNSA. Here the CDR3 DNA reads TGTGCCAGCAGCTTAGTGGTGCGGGCGGCTAACTATGGCTACACCTTC. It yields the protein CASSLVVRAANYGYTF.

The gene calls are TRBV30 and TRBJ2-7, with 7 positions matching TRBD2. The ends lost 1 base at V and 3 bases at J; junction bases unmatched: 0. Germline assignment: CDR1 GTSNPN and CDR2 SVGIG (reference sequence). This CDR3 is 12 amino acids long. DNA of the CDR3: TGTGCCTGGAGTGGGGGGGGCTACGAGCAGTACTTC. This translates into CAWSGGGYEQYF.